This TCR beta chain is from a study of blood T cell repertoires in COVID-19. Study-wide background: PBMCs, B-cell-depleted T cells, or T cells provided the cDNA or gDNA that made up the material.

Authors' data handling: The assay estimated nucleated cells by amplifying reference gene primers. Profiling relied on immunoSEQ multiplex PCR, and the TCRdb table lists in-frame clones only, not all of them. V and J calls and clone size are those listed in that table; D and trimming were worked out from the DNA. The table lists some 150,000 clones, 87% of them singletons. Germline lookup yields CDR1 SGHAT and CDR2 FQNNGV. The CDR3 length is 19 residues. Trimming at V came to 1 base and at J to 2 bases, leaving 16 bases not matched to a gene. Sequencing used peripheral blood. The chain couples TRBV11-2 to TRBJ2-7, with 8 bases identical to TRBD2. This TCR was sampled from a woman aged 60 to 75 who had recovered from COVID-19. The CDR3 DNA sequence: TGTGCCAGCAGCTTAGCCCCTCTATCGCGCGGGGGGCCTACCTACGAGCAGTACTTC. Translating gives CASSLAPLSRGGPTYEQYF.